The entry below describes one T cell receptor beta chain. The record originates from a study of control samples from healthy donors and cancer patients. Per the germline V gene, CDR1 is SGHTA and CDR2 is FQGNSA. V was shortened by 1 base and J by 6 bases, with 13 bases between the two germline ends. The length of the CDR3 is 15 residues. The protocol was immunoSEQ multiplex PCR, while the TCRdb copy is restricted to in-frame clones and leaves out a portion. The sample shows about 120,000 clones, 80% to 95% of them seen only once. This sequence originates from a woman younger than 30 in good health. This chain joins TRBV7-2 and TRBJ2-1, with D perhaps TRBD2 (5 bases). The material sequenced was blood. The CDR3, as DNA: TGTGCCAGCAGCTTAGGGACTTCCAGCCCCAATGAGCAGTTCTTC. As protein: CASSLGTSSPNEQFF.